Detailed here is one TCR beta chain. It has no known antigen specificity. It has no much larger one-base neighbor in the sample; base qualities were not kept. The cohort consisted of hundreds of healthy bone marrow donors. At the time of sampling, every cohort member was nominally healthy, though immune exposures that went unrecorded were likely present. The donor tested CMV seronegative and was one of the 352 seronegative cohort members. A peripheral blood sample was collected from each donor, and TCR beta sequencing was performed on peripheral blood mononuclear cells. The Qiagen DNeasy Blood Extraction Kit was used to extract genomic DNA from the blood cell samples. The sample comes from a study of cytomegalovirus exposure and HLA in healthy donors (dated by TCRdb to 2016 to 2017). Turning to the overall study: An earlier analysis of roughly 610 of the donors reported 276 Gb of sequence data and around 120 million unique TCR beta sequences obtained from about 180 million T cells. An early release that covered about 600 HLA-typed donors contained 250 to 350 gigabases of sequencing data and 80 million or so unique TCR sequences. Of the roughly 400 genotyped donors, 81% were placed in the genetic ancestry cluster associated with self-reported Caucasian donors. The study aimed to test whether signatures of past pathogen exposure could be identified by cataloging public T cell receptors. The T cell repertoires of several hundred subjects were profiled by immunosequencing and related to cytomegalovirus serostatus. A separate validation cohort of roughly 130 different subjects was used in addition to the roughly 620-subject first cohort. To predict cytomegalovirus infection status, the study brought together high-throughput TCR immunosequencing, statistical association of individual TCRs with disease status, and machine learning. A later analysis re-analyzed previously published TCR beta repertoires from roughly 600 donors and added high-resolution HLA genotyping to study TCR occurrence patterns. In the later analysis, no new phenotypic data were used to find candidate immune exposures; instead, reliance was placed on TCR beta sequences and their occurrence across donors. In an earlier analysis of roughly 580 of the donors, high-throughput TCR beta sequencing was used to judge whether each TCR beta V gene segment behaved as functional or pseudogenic. Alongside the repertoire data, information on donor age, sex, ethnicity and CMV serostatus was compiled. Genome-wide SNP genotypes for about three fifths of the roughly 700 donors were used in a later genetic analysis, which treated that subset as a discovery cohort. Every repertoire in the discovery cohort had been generated on one and the same sequencing platform. Class I and class II HLA loci were covered by the typing at four-digit resolution. Typing coverage differed by locus: A, B, C, DRB1 and DQB1 were typed in about 620-640 donors, DQA1 in around 500, DPA1 in roughly 590, and DPB1 in 450 to 490. Roughly 5 DR-DQ haplotypes were handled as single units for association and clustering because linkage in the cohort was strong. Across approximately 400 genotyped donors of the cohort, an average of roughly 230,000 unique TCR beta nucleotide sequences per donor were sequenced, and 15% to 20% of those sequences were non-productive.

The study at large found these results: An earlier analysis of around 600 of the donors showed that most TCR beta V segments appeared in productive rearrangements either about 90% or about 30% of the time, which broadly matched IMGT annotations. Assigning TCR associations to individual alleles was difficult when HLA alleles, especially DR and DQ, strongly co-occurred. The earlier analysis of some 560 of the donors excluded 15 to 20 rarely observed V segments, including chromosome 9 orphons, because counts were too low. In a later analysis, some 17,000 TCR beta sequences were associated with specific HLA alleles at a false discovery rate of 0.05. A cluster of highly shared sequence variants was judged likely to be a technical artifact of the sequencing pipeline. According to a later analysis, TCR association rates differed among HLA loci, with DRB1 alleles showing the most associated TCRs and HLA-C alleles showing the fewest. Most TCR sequences were observed very rarely across donors, whereas some public TCRs were present in many individuals. A total of roughly 160 TCR beta chains were listed by the study as associated with cytomegalovirus. In a later analysis, HLA-associated TCR beta chains were found to be more clonally expanded and to have lower generation probabilities than equally common non-associated chains. A later analysis reported that several top co-occurrence clusters appeared linked to parvovirus B19, influenza, CMV and Epstein-Barr virus. Cytomegalovirus status was reported to be diagnosed by the classifier with high specificity and sensitivity in both the original and validation cohorts. A further reported finding was that TCR beta sequences accurately predicted the HLA-A and HLA-B alleles for most subjects in the first cohort. Three of the identified cytomegalovirus-associated TCR beta chains were confirmed in vitro to be specific for cytomegalovirus antigens. Immune exposure information for the cohort was limited to CMV serostatus. HLA typing was unavailable for some donors at each locus, so association tests used only the typed subset. V-gene and J-gene trimming of TCR beta chains was associated with a missense DCLRE1C variant in a later genetic analysis, and the association was replicated in an independent cohort. According to a later genetic analysis, donors in an Asian-associated ancestry cluster had fewer N-insertions in productive TCRs than the roughly 670-donor mean. The cohort was sequenced for TCR beta chains only, and without alpha or paired-chain data the features that could be detected were limited. Correlated functional status among segregating V segments might be attributable to linkage disequilibrium, but an unknown experimental factor could not be ruled out. A later analysis found that most CMV-associated TCR beta chains appeared HLA-restricted, with HLA associations seemingly driven largely by CMV exposure. Some IMGT-functional V segments, including TRBV6-2 and TRBV6-3, could not be distinguished by the 87-base-pair reads and were therefore excluded. The authors suggested that the approach could potentially be generalized to other disease states and immunological phenotypes. Roughly uniform sequencing depth across donors was assumed in presence/absence analyses, although this assumption may not hold.

Preparation of the library involved the immunoSEQ multiplex PCR assay. For the multiplex PCR, a mixture combining 60 forward primers for TCR Vbeta segments and 13 reverse primers for TCR Jbeta segments was used. The CDR3 region of rearranged TCR beta genes was amplified from genomic DNA by a multiplex PCR assay. Amplified TCR beta libraries were sequenced as 87-base-pair reads on the Illumina HiSeq System. Processing in the source paper ran as follows. In a later analysis, around 80 million unique TCR beta chains were counted across the roughly 610 repertoires, and some 10 million of these chains were shared by at least two donors. Raw reads were error-corrected and collapsed into unique sequences with a nearest-neighbor algorithm that merged closely related sequences to remove PCR and sequencing errors. Alignment of CDR3 sequences to IMGT reference sequences was used to assign V, D and J gene segments. For a sequence to be retained, at least a six-nucleotide match to both a V gene segment and a J gene segment was required. Rearrangements were classified as productive when the CDR3 lacked stop codons and remained in frame with V and J, and all other rearrangements were classified as non-productive. Following IMGT convention, CDR3 was defined as the stretch from the second conserved V-encoded cysteine up to the conserved J-encoded phenylalanine. The earlier analysis of around 640 of the donors excluded sequences that lacked an unambiguous match to a single V gene segment. An earlier analysis of approximately 590 of the donors classified V segments as functional when productive rearrangements were above 56.7% and as segregating when the standard deviation between donors was above 5%. To diagnose cytomegalovirus status from the catalog of TCR beta chain sequences, a statistical classification framework was built. A later analysis assigned V and J genes by comparing TCR nucleotide sequences with IMGT/GENE-DB human TR gene sequences. The TCRdist pipeline was used in a later analysis to assign CDR3 sequences and most-parsimonious VDJ recombination scenarios. In a later analysis, each TCR beta chain was defined by its CDR3 amino acid sequence together with its V-gene family, and reads without a unique V-gene family were excluded. To address suspected cross-contamination and a sequencing artifact, a later analysis removed some 620 highly shared, low-generation-probability nucleotide sequences. For each public chain, a later analysis derived a clonal expansion index from normalized ranks of inferred template counts within each repertoire. A later analysis computed generation probabilities with a VDJ recombination model fitted to out-of-frame rearrangements, and checked the results against IGoR. Hypergeometric tests were used in a later analysis to score TCR-TCR, TCR-HLA and TCR-CMV co-occurrence, with a repertoire-size bias correction applied to the TCR pairs. To estimate false discovery rates, a later analysis permuted the HLA or CMV assignments 20 times. In a later analysis, co-occurring TCRs were grouped using DBSCAN, with TCRdist sequence similarity added in when clustering inside HLA-allele-positive subsets. For co-occurrence clustering, repertoires with fewer than 30,000 or more than 120,000 public chains were excluded, along with several repertoires with anomalous nucleotide sharing. TCRdb's version of the immuneACCESS table is confined to in-frame rearrangements and falls short of the full clone set. An unresolved V gene accounts for under half of the shortfall where checked; the remainder is of unknown origin. V and J calls plus clone size are reproduced from that table; the DNA served to infer D and trimming. The sample includes about 170,000 clones, with roughly 80% observed a single time. Clones ranked in the top ten supply approximately 2.4% of the sample.

Reading the germline V gene (reference sequence) gives CDR1 GTSNPN and CDR2 SVGIG. The trim is 3 bases for V and 9 bases for J, with a gap of 12 bases between the germline ends. The cysteine opens and the phenylalanine closes a CDR3 of 12 amino acids. Only the CDR3 DNA stays, 36 bases, in frame from base 1. The V and J segments used are TRBV30 and TRBJ2-4, with a weak D call of TRBD2 (5 bases match). The source is a male donor in good health and CMV-seronegative. Sequenced material: PBMCs. The DNA reads as follows: TGTGCCTGGAGCCCCGTTCGGGGCATTCAGTACTTC. Protein translation: CAWSPVRGIQYF.